This T cell receptor (beta chain) was obtained from a study of monozygotic twins with cystic fibrosis. Remarks on this clone: Its antigen is undetermined. One junction end disagrees with the germline gene, perhaps due to a read error.

Measured with immunoSEQ multiplex PCR; TCRdb has only the in-frame clones, and not every one. The table has around 34,000 clones, more than 85% seen once. Points from the study as a whole: Co-twins had the most similar V usage for 13 of 16 pairs, J for 8. In this small cohort, shared CDR3 numbers showed no association with age, concordance or disease severity. The repertoire was suggested to be naive-dominated, clonality median around 0.0093. Unrelated CF individuals shared fewer identical clonotypes than monozygotic CF twins.

The CDR3 contains 13 residues. Germline CDR1 reads SGHNT; CDR2 reads YYREEE (reference sequence). Material: blood. This receptor was taken from a girl aged 2-10 years with cystic fibrosis. The chain recombines TRBV5-4 with TRBJ1-3; D ambiguous. CDR3 amino acids: CASSFGSSSLSDF. The CDR3 DNA reads as TGTGCCAGCAGCTTCGGGTCGTCTTCTTTAAGCGATTTT.